Shown below are 3 T cell receptor beta chains from a single sample sequenced in a study of T-cell reconstitution after alpha-beta-depleted transplantation in children. Molecular barcoding with unique molecular identifiers was used for the TCRbeta library. TCRdb analysed the PCR reads with MiXCR anew, one entry per CDR3 protein. The sample holds about 160,000 distinct CDR3 sequences, approximately 10% seen once. Specimen: PBMCs, collected before TCRalphabeta/CD19-depleted stem cell transplant. These receptors all stem from a boy aged 2-15 years with acute myeloid leukemia, due to receive a stem cell transplant.

In this sample, this clonotype turned up many times. The gene calls are TRBV7-9 and TRBJ2-5; 7 nucleotides match TRBD1. V was pared by 7 bases and J by 2 bases, with 4 bases of the junction left unmatched. Germline lookup yields CDR1 SEHNR and CDR2 FQNEAQ (reference sequence). CDR3 length: 13 residues. CDR3 sequence: CASKSGQQETQYF. Written as DNA, the CDR3 is TGTGCCAGCAAATCGGGACAGCAAGAGACCCAGTACTTC.

This clonotype has at least ten counts. One junction end does not reproduce the germline sequence, and a read error may be involved. The rearrangement links TRBV2 to TRBJ2-5; D could derive from TRBD1 or TRBD2 (6 bases each). This CDR3 comprises 14 residues. The germline V gene has CDR1 SNHLY and CDR2 FYNNEI. The CDR3 loop reads CASSDAGGGETHYF. CDR3 nucleotides: TGTGCCAGCAGTGATGCCGGGGGCGGTGAGACCCATTACTTC.

At least ten counts were recorded for this clonotype. V is TRBV18 and J is TRBJ2-1, with D hard to call. Trimming pared 6 bases from V and 0 bases from J, leaving 12 bases between. The CDR3 has 15 residues. CDR1 is KGHSH, CDR2 LQKENI, per germline. This CDR3 reads CASSQLADSYNEQFF. As DNA, the CDR3 is TGTGCCAGCTCCCAGCTGGCAGACTCCTACAATGAGCAGTTCTTC.